This TCR beta chain was captured by sequencing in a study of vaccination and CD4 T cells after COVID-19. Treatment in this sample: approximately nine-day PBMC culture with coronavirus spike peptide pools or control peptides (ViraFEST assay). Note on this clonotype: The antigen is unknown.

The Oncomine TCR Beta short-read assay was applied to DNA of cultured CD4+ T cells. CD4+ T cells were cultured, and genomic DNA was extracted from them. One entry per CDR3 protein results from TCRdb running MiXCR on the PCR reads. Of approximately 8,200 distinct CDR3 sequences in the sample, less than 70% are singletons; the top ten hold about a quarter. Germline V lookup: CDR1 SSHAT, CDR2 FNYEAQ (reference sequence). With 5 bases removed from V and 15 bases from J, the gap between germline ends came to 8 bases. The CDR3 sequence is 9 residues long. The source is a human donor who had recovered from COVID-19. J is TRBJ2-1 and V is TRBV7-7; no clear D. The source material was CD4+ T cells from blood, cultured in vitro. The CDR3 region is CASSPMRFF. CDR3 sequence (DNA): TGTGCCAGCAGCCCAATGCGGTTCTTC. Together with reference TRBV7-7 and TRBJ2-1, the CDR3 gives the full variable domain: GAGVSQSPRYKVTKRGQDVTLRCDPISSHATLYWYQQALGQGPEFLTYFNYEAQPDKSGLPSDRFSAERPEGSISTLTIQRTEQRDSAMYRCASSPMRFFGPGTRLTVL.